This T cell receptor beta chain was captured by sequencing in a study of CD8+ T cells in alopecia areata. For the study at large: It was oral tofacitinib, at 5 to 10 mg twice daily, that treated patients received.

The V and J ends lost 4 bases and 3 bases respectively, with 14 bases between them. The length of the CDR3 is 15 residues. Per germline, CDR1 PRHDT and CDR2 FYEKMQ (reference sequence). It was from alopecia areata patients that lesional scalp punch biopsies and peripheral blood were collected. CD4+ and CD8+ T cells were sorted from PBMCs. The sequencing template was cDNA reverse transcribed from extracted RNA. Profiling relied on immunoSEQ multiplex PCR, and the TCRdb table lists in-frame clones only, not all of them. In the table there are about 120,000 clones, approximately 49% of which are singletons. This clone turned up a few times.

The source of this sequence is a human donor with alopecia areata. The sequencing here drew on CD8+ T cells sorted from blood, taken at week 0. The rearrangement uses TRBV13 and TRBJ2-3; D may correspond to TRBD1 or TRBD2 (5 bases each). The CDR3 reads CASSSRGVGTDTQYF. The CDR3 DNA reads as TGTGCCAGCAGCTCCCGAGGGGTGGGGACAGATACGCAGTATTTT.